Shown below are 16 T cell receptor beta chains from a single sample sequenced in a study of T cell changes during pregnancy in multiple sclerosis. Profiling relied on immunoSEQ multiplex PCR, and the TCRdb table lists in-frame clones only, not all of them. The sample holds 100,000 to 110,000 clones; about 90% are singletons and the top ten take approximately 2%. Sequencing used peripheral blood, obtained after pregnancy. The receptors shown here come from a female donor with multiple sclerosis, enrolled in a pregnancy study.

The chain couples TRBV28 to TRBJ2-7, with D hard to call. CDR3 length: 12 amino acids. The V end was cut by 3 bases, the J end by 2 bases, with 5 bases between. Germline CDR1 reads MDHEN; CDR2 reads SYDVKM. DNA of the CDR3: TGTGCCAGCAGTTTCTTAACCTACGAGCAGTACTTC. Protein sequence: CASSFLTYEQYF.

The chain joins TRBV29-1 to TRBJ1-2, with 7 positions matching TRBD1. This CDR3 has 13 amino acids. Germline-derived CDR1 and CDR2 are SQVTM and ANQGSEA. Trimming cost V 6 bases and J 4 bases; bases outside gene matches: 8. The CDR3 DNA is TGCAGCGTCAAGGGACAGACTCTCTATGGCTACACCTTC. Protein sequence: CSVKGQTLYGYTF.

J is TRBJ1-2 and V is TRBV6-5; D remains unclear. The CDR3 spans 13 residues. Trimming removed 5 bases at V and 4 bases at J, with 11 bases between. Germline CDR1 MNHEY, CDR2 SVGAGI. The CDR3 is CASSPTGVYGYTF. In DNA, the CDR3 is TGTGCCAGCAGTCCGACGGGAGTCTATGGCTACACCTTC.

The chain carries TRBV4-1 and TRBJ2-7; 9 bases match TRBD1. The CDR3 contains 17 residues. Per germline, CDR1 MGHRA and CDR2 YSYEKL. Trimming took 1 base from V and 1 from J; bases not matched to a gene: 8. CDR3 nucleotides: TGCGCCAGCAGCCAAGTATTGGGACAGGGAACATCCTACGAGCAGTACTTC. Amino acid sequence: CASSQVLGQGTSYEQYF.

The chain combines TRBV7-9 with TRBJ2-5; TRBD2 might be the D (5 bases). Between the trimmed V and J ends, which lost 5 bases and 3 bases, there was a span of 13 bases. The CDR3 has 14 amino acids. Germline V gives CDR1 SEHNR, CDR2 FQNEAQ (reference sequence). CDR3 sequence: CASSHGLAEETQYF. The CDR3 DNA is TGTGCCAGCAGCCACGGTCTAGCAGAAGAGACCCAGTACTTC.

Note on this clone: An end of the junction does not agree with germline; a read error may underlie this. The chain has TRBV29-1 and TRBJ2-1; no reliable D call. CDR1 and CDR2 from the germline V gene are SQVTM and ANQGSEA. The CDR3 extends over 14 amino acids. The CDR3 reads CSVEALNTRVEQFF. CDR3 DNA: TGCAGCGTCGAAGCACTTAATACGCGCGTTGAGCAGTTCTTC.

This clone was seen a few times. The chain carries TRBV7-9 and TRBJ2-5; weak D call: TRBD1 (6 bases). The CDR3 has 13 residues. Germline V gene data show CDR1 as SEHNR and CDR2 as FQNEAQ (reference sequence). V lost 7 bases and J 5 bases, leaving 14 bases between the germline ends. CDR3 amino acids: CASNRVELETQYF. CDR3 bases: TGTGCCAGCAACAGGGTTGAGTTGGAGACCCAGTACTTC.

This chain uses TRBV9 with TRBJ1-1; D remains unclear. The CDR3 has 13 amino acids. Germline V gene lookup returns CDR1 SGDLS and CDR2 YYNGEE. With 0 bases removed from V and 4 bases from J, the gap between germline ends came to 7 bases. The CDR3 nucleotides read TGTGCCAGCAGCGTAGAGGGAGGCACTGAAGCTTTCTTT. Its protein is CASSVEGGTEAFF.

This chain links TRBV6-5 with TRBJ1-5, with D unresolved. Germline CDR1 MNHEY, CDR2 SVGAGI. The CDR3 runs to 13 residues. The V end lost 6 bases, the J end lost 1 base, and 7 bases lay between the germline ends. The DNA of the CDR3 is TGTGCCAGCAGGGAACTAAGCAATCAGCCCCAGCATTTT. Its translation: CASRELSNQPQHF.

This chain connects TRBV9 to TRBJ2-2; weak D call: TRBD1 (5 bases). The germline V and J ends were trimmed by 4 bases and 1 base, with 11 bases remaining between them. Germline CDR1 SGDLS, CDR2 YYNGEE. The length of the CDR3 is 15 residues. CDR3 residues: CASSPLGQNTGELFF. DNA of the CDR3: TGTGCCAGCAGCCCCCTAGGACAGAACACCGGGGAGCTGTTTTTT.

V and J are TRBV5-1 and TRBJ2-3; 13 nucleotides align to TRBD2. CDR3 length equals 17 residues. The ends lost 1 base at V and 4 bases at J; junction bases unmatched: 6. Germline V gene sequence: CDR1 SGHRS, CDR2 YFSETQ. CDR3 in amino acids: CASSLYTSGRGADTQYF. In DNA, the CDR3 is TGCGCCAGCAGCTTGTACACTAGCGGGAGGGGCGCAGATACGCAGTATTTT.

The V and J genes are TRBV9 and TRBJ2-1; perhaps TRBD2 as D (6 bases). Trimming pared 9 bases from V and 2 bases from J, leaving 15 bases between. Germline loops: CDR1 SGDLS, CDR2 YYNGEE. The CDR3 loop spans 14 amino acids. CDR3 DNA: TGTGCCATGCGAAAAGCGGGTGCCTACAATGAGCAGTTCTTC. This gives the protein CAMRKAGAYNEQFF.

This chain joins TRBV7-2 and TRBJ2-1; D is undetermined. V was clipped by 1 base and J by 4 bases, with 11 bases between them. This CDR3 is built from 15 residues. Germline V gene data show CDR1 as SGHTA and CDR2 as FQGNSA. CDR3 in amino acids: CASSLGFQTYNEQFF. The CDR3, as DNA: TGTGCCAGCAGCTTAGGTTTTCAAACTTACAATGAGCAGTTCTTC.

V is TRBV11-3 and J is TRBJ2-7, with D possibly TRBD2 on 5 matching bases. The germline gives CDR1 SGHNT, CDR2 YENEEA. This CDR3 region has 15 residues. Trimming shortened V by 5 bases and J by 5 bases, and 19 bases separated the two germline ends. The CDR3 region has the DNA TGTGCCAGCAGCGCGACTGGAGGAAGGGTTCACGAGCAGTACTTC. It encodes CASSATGGRVHEQYF. Together with reference TRBV11-3 and TRBJ2-7, the CDR3 gives the full variable domain: EAGVVQSPRYKIIEKKQPVAFWCNPISGHNTLYWYLQNLGQGPELLIRYENEEAVDDSQLPKDRFSAERLKGVDSTLKIQPAELGDSAVYLCASSATGGRVHEQYFGPGTRLTVT.

The gene calls are TRBV6-5 and TRBJ2-3, with a tentative D call TRBD1 (7 bases). Germline CDR1 and CDR2: MNHEY and SVGAGI. Trimming cost V 2 bases and J 4 bases, with 16 bases left between them. The CDR3 runs to 16 residues. In DNA, the CDR3 is TGTGCCAGCAGTTACATCAGGGGGGTAATGGCAGATACGCAGTATTTT. Protein: CASSYIRGVMADTQYF.

This rearrangement joins TRBV28 to TRBJ2-1; 7 nucleotides agree with TRBD2. The CDR3 is 15 amino acids. After removal of 1 base from V and 1 base from J, the junction contained 1 base not matched to a gene. From germline, CDR1 is MDHEN and CDR2 SYDVKM. As DNA, the CDR3 is TGTGCCAGCAGTTTATCTAGCGGATCCTACAATGAGCAGTTCTTC. It encodes CASSLSSGSYNEQFF.